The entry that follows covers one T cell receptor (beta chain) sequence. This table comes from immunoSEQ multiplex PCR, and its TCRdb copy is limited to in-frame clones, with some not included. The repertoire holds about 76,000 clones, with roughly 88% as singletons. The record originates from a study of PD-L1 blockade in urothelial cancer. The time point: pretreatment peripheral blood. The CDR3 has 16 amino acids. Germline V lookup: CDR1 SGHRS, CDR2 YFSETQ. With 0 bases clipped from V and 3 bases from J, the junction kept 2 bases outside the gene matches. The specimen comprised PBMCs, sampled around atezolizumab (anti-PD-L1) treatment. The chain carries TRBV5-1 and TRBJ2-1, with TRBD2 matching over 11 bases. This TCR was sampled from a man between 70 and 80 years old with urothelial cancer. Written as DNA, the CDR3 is TGCGCCAGCAGCTTGGGGGGACTAGCGGACTACAATGAGCAGTTCTTC. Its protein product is CASSLGGLADYNEQFF.